The T cell receptor beta chain under discussion was sequenced for a study of cytomegalovirus exposure and HLA in healthy donors (dated by TCRdb to about 2017). General notes on the study: According to an earlier analysis of several hundred of the donors, roughly 180 million T cells yielded approximately 120 million unique TCR beta sequences and around 280 Gb of sequence data. An early release covering roughly 640 HLA-typed donors comprised about 300 gigabases of sequencing data and 85 million or so unique TCR sequences. The genetic ancestry cluster associated with self-reported Caucasian donors included roughly 84% of the roughly 400 genotyped donors. To predict cytomegalovirus infection status, the study brought together high-throughput TCR immunosequencing, statistical association of individual TCRs with disease status, and machine learning. A separate validation cohort of roughly 130 different subjects was used in addition to the 666-subject first cohort. HLA typing included class I and class II loci at four-digit resolution. In an earlier analysis of a few hundred of the donors, high-throughput TCR beta sequencing was used to judge whether each TCR beta V gene segment behaved as functional or pseudogenic. Rather than drawing on any new phenotypic data, the later analysis identified candidate immune exposures from TCR beta sequences and the way those sequences occurred across donors. Several DR-DQ haplotypes were handled as single units for association and clustering because linkage in the cohort was strong. The number of typed donors differed by locus: about 629-630 for A, B, C, DRB1 and DQB1; 500 to 550 for DQA1; 606 for DPA1; and approximately 450 for DPB1. Donor age, sex, ethnicity and CMV serostatus were compiled alongside the repertoire data. In a later genetic analysis, genome-wide SNP genotypes for about 55% of the roughly 670 donors were used, and that subset was treated as a discovery cohort. Using immunosequencing, the study profiled T cell repertoires from 500 to 800 subjects and related those repertoires to cytomegalovirus serostatus. Among roughly 400 genotyped donors of the cohort, an average of approximately 240,000 unique TCR beta nucleotide sequences were sequenced per donor, roughly 18% of them non-productive. All discovery cohort repertoires had been generated using a single sequencing platform. In a later analysis, previously published TCR beta repertoires from more than 500 donors were re-analyzed and high-resolution HLA genotyping was added so that TCR occurrence patterns could be studied. The study aimed to test whether cataloging public T cell receptors could reveal signatures of past pathogen exposure.

Here is what the overall study found, with its caveats: The classifier was reported to diagnose cytomegalovirus status with high specificity and sensitivity in both the original and validation cohorts. In vitro tests confirmed that a few of the cytomegalovirus-associated TCR beta chains recognize cytomegalovirus antigens. A later analysis associated about 17,000 TCR beta sequences with specific HLA alleles at a false discovery rate of 0.05. It was suggested by the authors that the approach could potentially be generalized to other disease states and immunological phenotypes. Correlated functional status among segregating V segments might reflect linkage disequilibrium, but an unknown experimental factor could not be ruled out. According to a later genetic analysis, donors in an Asian-associated ancestry cluster had fewer N-insertions in productive TCRs than the approximately 630-donor mean. In a later analysis, most CMV-associated TCR beta chains were found to appear HLA-restricted, with HLA associations seemingly driven largely by CMV exposure. Assigning TCR associations to individual alleles was difficult when HLA alleles, especially DR and DQ, strongly co-occurred. In a later analysis, several top co-occurrence clusters were reported to appear linked to parvovirus B19, influenza, CMV and Epstein-Barr virus. A further reported finding was that TCR beta sequences accurately predicted the HLA-A and HLA-B alleles for most subjects in the first cohort. Broadly in line with IMGT annotations, most TCR beta V segments showed up in productive rearrangements about 87% or about 30% of the time in an earlier analysis of roughly 590 of the donors. In a later analysis, the rate of TCR association differed among HLA loci, with DRB1 alleles having the most associated TCRs and HLA-C alleles having the fewest. Sequencing depth was assumed to be roughly uniform across donors in the presence/absence analyses, though that assumption may not hold. The study listed 164 TCR beta chains as associated with cytomegalovirus. The only immune exposure information available for the cohort was CMV serostatus. Compared with equally common non-associated chains, HLA-associated TCR beta chains in a later analysis were more clonally expanded and had lower generation probabilities. The sequencing pipeline was judged likely to have produced a cluster of highly shared sequence variants as a technical artifact. Around 16 rarely observed V segments, including chromosome 9 orphons, were excluded from the earlier analysis of about 500 of the donors because counts were too low. Because the 87-base-pair reads could not distinguish some IMGT-functional V segments, including TRBV6-2 and TRBV6-3, those segments were excluded. This cohort had only TCR beta chains sequenced, and the lack of alpha or paired-chain data limited which features could be detected. A later genetic analysis associated a missense DCLRE1C variant with V-gene and J-gene trimming of TCR beta chains, and an independent cohort replicated the association. Because HLA typing was unavailable for some donors at each locus, only the typed subset was used in association tests. While some public TCRs were present in many individuals, most TCR sequences turned up only very rarely across donors.

The cohort consisted of 600 or so healthy bone marrow donors. At the time of sampling, all cohort members were nominally healthy, though unrecorded immune exposures were likely present. The donor tested CMV seropositive and was one of the 289 seropositive cohort members. Each donor provided a peripheral blood sample, and peripheral blood mononuclear cells were used for TCR beta sequencing. The Qiagen DNeasy Blood Extraction Kit was used to extract genomic DNA from the blood cell samples. The CDR3 holds 12 amino acids from the cysteine to the phenylalanine. Left in the record is the CDR3 DNA by itself, 36 bases read in frame from the first base. As encoded in the germline V gene, CDR1 is SNHLY while CDR2 is FYNNEI. Trimming accounts for 6 bases at V and 4 bases at J, while the number of junction bases matched to no gene is 3. In the case of this clone: This clone's antigen is unknown. Base qualities are not recorded, but no much larger clone differs from it by a single base.

The library was prepared using the immunoSEQ multiplex PCR assay. For the multiplex PCR, a mixture combining 60 forward primers for TCR Vbeta segments and 13 reverse primers for TCR Jbeta segments was used. Amplification of the CDR3 region of rearranged TCR beta genes was performed with a multiplex PCR assay on genomic DNA. The Illumina HiSeq System was used to sequence the amplified TCR beta libraries as 87-base-pair reads. As for the authors' bioinformatics: In a later analysis, roughly 80 million unique TCR beta chains were counted across the 500 to 850 repertoires, and around 11 million of these chains were shared by at least two donors. To remove PCR and sequencing errors, raw reads were error-corrected and collapsed into unique sequences using a nearest-neighbor algorithm that merged closely related sequences. CDR3 sequences were aligned to IMGT reference sequences to assign V, D and J gene segments. For a sequence to be retained, a match of at least six nucleotides to both a V gene segment and a J gene segment was required. A rearrangement was called productive if the CDR3 had no stop codons and remained in frame with V and J, and every other rearrangement was called non-productive. CDR3 was defined according to IMGT convention as the region running from the second conserved V-encoded cysteine to the conserved J-encoded phenylalanine. Sequences without an unambiguous match to a single V gene segment were excluded from the earlier analysis of approximately 560 of the donors. An earlier analysis of 587 of the donors called V segments functional above 56.7% productive rearrangements and segregating when the between-donor standard deviation exceeded 5%. To diagnose cytomegalovirus status from the catalog of TCR beta chain sequences, a statistical classification framework was built. In a later analysis, V and J genes were assigned by comparing TCR nucleotide sequences against IMGT/GENE-DB human TR gene sequences. In a later analysis, CDR3 sequences and most-parsimonious VDJ recombination scenarios were assigned using the TCRdist pipeline. A later analysis defined each TCR beta chain by its CDR3 amino acid sequence plus V-gene family, and excluded reads lacking a unique V-gene family. As a way to deal with suspected cross-contamination and a sequencing artifact, a later analysis dropped nearly 600 nucleotide sequences that were highly shared and had low generation probability. A later analysis calculated a clonal expansion index for each public chain from normalized within-repertoire ranks of inferred template counts. In a later analysis, generation probabilities were computed using a VDJ recombination model fitted to out-of-frame rearrangements, and the results were checked against IGoR. In a later analysis, TCR-TCR, TCR-HLA and TCR-CMV co-occurrence was scored with hypergeometric tests, and a repertoire-size bias correction was applied to TCR pairs. To estimate false discovery rates, a later analysis permuted the HLA or CMV assignments 20 times. In a later analysis, co-occurring TCRs were grouped using DBSCAN, and TCRdist sequence similarity was added for clustering within HLA-allele-positive subsets. Co-occurrence clustering excluded repertoires with fewer than 30,000 or more than 120,000 public chains, plus five with anomalous nucleotide sharing. What TCRdb holds here is the immuneACCESS table cut down to in-frame rearrangements. Part of the clones is not present; checked against another copy, under half of the missing clones reflect an unresolved V gene, and the others are unexplained. V, J and clone size derive from that table, while D and trimming were established from the DNA sequence. This sample comprises about 160,000 clones, just under 80% of them detected only once. Of the sample, approximately 10% falls within the top ten clones.

Sequencing used PBMCs. This receptor was obtained from a man aged 18 to 30 in good health and CMV-seropositive. Recombination linked TRBV2 to TRBJ2-7; 7 middle bases align to TRBD1. The DNA sequence is TGTGCCAGCAGCAAACAGGGGTACGAGCAGTACTTC. It codes for CASSKQGYEQYF.